What follows is one T cell receptor (beta chain) and its context. The CDR3 covers 14 residues. Per the germline V gene, CDR1 is MDHEN and CDR2 is SYDVKM. V lost 8 bases to trimming and J lost 7 bases, with 17 bases between them. Across about two dozen US areas, participants ranged in age from about 18 to 100 years. Membership in each cohort depended on participant-reported clinical history. Repertoires were generated with immunoSEQ multiplex PCR, while TCRdb's copy carries only in-frame clones and drops some. The repertoire has approximately 140,000 clones, 84% of them found once; the top ten carry 3% to 4%. This specimen comes from a study of blood T cell repertoires in COVID-19. For the study at large: Each recovered donor of Cohort 3 presented with two negative PCRs, clearance, or symptom resolution. PBMCs, B-cell-depleted T cells, or T cells provided the cDNA or gDNA that made up the material.

The sequencing sample was made of PBMCs or T cells enriched from blood (not recorded which). The sequence derives from a middle-aged man in a cohort exposed to, infected with or recovered from COVID-19 (not recorded which). The chain uses TRBV28 and TRBJ1-4; a weak D match, TRBD1 (6 bases). DNA of the CDR3: TGTGCCAGCCACCAGGGGTACGGCGTTGAAAAACTGTTTTTT. As protein: CASHQGYGVEKLFF.